A single sample is the source of the 8 T cell receptor beta chains below, sequenced in a study of T cells in Graves' hyperthyroidism and ophthalmopathy. TCR beta CDR3 sequences were amplified from RNA transcripts. An initial round of RT-PCR targeting the TCR CDR3 relied on the HTBI primer set. TCRdb analysed the multiplex PCR reads with MiXCR anew, one entry per CDR3 protein. This sample has under 700,000 distinct CDR3 sequences; 15% to 20% occur once, and the top ten carry about 17%. Sequencing was carried out using blood. These receptors came from a woman under 30 with Graves' hyperthyroidism.

V gene TRBV27 combines with J gene TRBJ2-5; 7 positions agree with TRBD1. CDR3 length: 16 amino acids. Trimming at V came to 2 bases and at J to 5 bases, leaving 11 bases not matched to a gene. The germline gives CDR1 MNHEY, CDR2 SMNVEV (reference sequence). This CDR3 is CASSLTAKGARETQYF. CDR3 DNA sequence: TGTGCCAGCAGTTTAACCGCGAAGGGGGCGAGGGAGACCCAGTACTTC.

The genes are TRBV12-3 or TRBV12-4 and TRBJ2-7, with D tentatively TRBD1 (5 bases). V lost 4 bases to trimming and J lost 2 bases, with 12 bases between them. This CDR3 is built from 14 residues. The CDR3 sequence is CASSSRGRAYEQYF. CDR3 DNA sequence: TGTGCCAGCAGTTCAAGGGGTCGTGCCTACGAGCAGTACTTC.

This clonotype was counted ten times or more. The chain has TRBV20-1 and TRBJ2-3, with a possible D match to TRBD1 (5 bases). Trimming removed 6 bases from V and 4 bases from J, with 14 bases in between. The germline V gene encodes CDR1 DFQATT and CDR2 SNEGSKA (reference sequence). CDR3 length: 13 residues. For the CDR3, the DNA is TGCAGTGCCGGCGGCCTAGGGGCAGATACGCAGTATTTT. It encodes CSAGGLGADTQYF.

The rearrangement uses TRBV20-1 and TRBJ2-1; possible D gene TRBD2, 7 bases. Trimming removed 4 bases at V and 8 bases at J, with 18 bases between. In germline, CDR1 is DFQATT, CDR2 SNEGSKA (reference sequence). The CDR3 spans 14 residues. The CDR3 DNA sequence: TGCAGTGCTACGGGGGGCTTGACGTCAGATGAGCAGTTCTTC. As protein: CSATGGLTSDEQFF.

The chain uses TRBV20-1 and TRBJ2-1, with 9 bases that match TRBD1. V dropped 3 bases and J dropped 6; count of bases not matched to a gene: 18. This CDR3 comprises 18 residues. Germline V gene data show CDR1 as DFQATT and CDR2 as SNEGSKA (reference sequence). CDR3 residues: CSARKFLSGQGTLNEQFF. DNA for the CDR3: TGCAGTGCTAGGAAGTTCCTTTCGGGACAGGGAACCCTCAATGAGCAGTTCTTC.

This clonotype has at least ten counts. The chain is built from TRBV2 and TRBJ2-7; the match to TRBD1 covers 9 bases. Germline CDR1 is SNHLY and CDR2 is FYNNEI. Unmatched junction bases numbered 12, after V lost 9 bases and J lost 6 bases. The CDR3 runs to 14 residues. The CDR3 reads CASVIGQGWVEQYF. For the CDR3, the DNA is TGTGCCAGTGTGATAGGACAGGGGTGGGTCGAGCAGTACTTC. Variable domain in full (rest from reference TRBV2 and TRBJ2-7): EPEVTQTPSHQVTQMGQEVILRCVPISNHLYFYWYRQILGQKVEFLVSFYNNEISEKSEIFDDQFSVERPDGSNFTLKIRSTKLEDSAMYFCASVIGQGWVEQYFGPGTRLTVT.

This clonotype was detected ten times or more. This chain links TRBV28 with TRBJ1-1; 7 bases agree with TRBD1. The CDR3 is made up of 13 amino acids. The germline V gene has CDR1 MDHEN and CDR2 SYDVKM. The junction had 10 bases not matched to a gene; V was cut back by 11 bases and J by 4 bases. The CDR3: CAGGGAGGTEAFF. The CDR3 bases are TGTGCCGGAGGGGGCGCCGGGGGCACTGAAGCTTTCTTT.

The chain employs TRBV15 and TRBJ2-7, with D maybe TRBD2 (7 bases). Trimming took off 5 bases at V and 6 bases at J, with 17 bases between the two ends. The CDR3 consists of 14 residues. Germline CDR1 reads LNHNV; CDR2 reads YYDKDF (reference sequence). The CDR3 loop is CATSPLGGGGEQYF. CDR3 sequence (DNA): TGTGCCACCAGCCCCCTGGGGGGCGGGGGCGAGCAGTACTTC.